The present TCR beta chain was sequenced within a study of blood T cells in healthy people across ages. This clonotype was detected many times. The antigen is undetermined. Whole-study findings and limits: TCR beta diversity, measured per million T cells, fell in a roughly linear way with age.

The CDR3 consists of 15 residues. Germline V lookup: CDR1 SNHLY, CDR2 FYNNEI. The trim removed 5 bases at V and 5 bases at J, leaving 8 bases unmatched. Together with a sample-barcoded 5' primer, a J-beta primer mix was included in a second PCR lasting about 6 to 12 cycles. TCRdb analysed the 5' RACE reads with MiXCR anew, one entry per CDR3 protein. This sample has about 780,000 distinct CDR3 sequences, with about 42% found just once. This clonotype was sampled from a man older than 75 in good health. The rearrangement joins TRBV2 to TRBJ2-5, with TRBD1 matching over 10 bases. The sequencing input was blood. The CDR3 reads CASSSPGTGDETQYF. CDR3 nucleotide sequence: TGTGCCAGCAGTAGCCCTGGGACAGGGGATGAGACCCAGTACTTC.